Listed below are T cell receptor beta chains from one sample, sequenced in a study of T cell changes during pregnancy in multiple sclerosis. Sequencing used immunoSEQ multiplex PCR; TCRdb keeps in-frame clones, though not all of them. The sample comprises under 75,000 clones, about 89% of which are singletons, and nearly 0.5% rests with the top ten. Sequenced material: CD4+ T cells from peripheral blood mononuclear cells, taken after pregnancy. Every receptor here comes from a female donor in good health, enrolled as a control in a pregnancy study. The CDR3 runs from the conserved cysteine through the conserved F or W. The D gene is left open where the match is weak. Rows may omit the clone size; those that give it use once, few, many or a size class.

CDR3 DNA	CDR3 protein	clone size	D gene	V gene	J gene
TGCGCCAGCAGCTTTTCTCTCCAAACGGAGGGGATGTATACGCAGTATTTT	CASSFSLQTEGMYTQYF	NA	NA	TRBV5-1	TRBJ2-3
TGTGCCAGCAGCCACTTGAGGGATCTAGCCAAAAACATTCAGTACTTC	CASSHLRDLAKNIQYF	NA	NA	TRBV14	TRBJ2-4
TGTGCCAGCAGCGTCACAGGGGTAACTGAAGCTTTCTTT	CASSVTGVTEAFF	NA	TRBD1	TRBV6-5	TRBJ1-1
TGCGCCAGCAGCCGAACTGGACAGGGTTATGAAAAACTGTTTTTT	CASSRTGQGYEKLFF	NA	TRBD1	TRBV4-3	TRBJ1-4
TGTGCCAGCAGCTCCACCCCCGGGACTAGCGAGGGGGAGACCCAGTACTTC	CASSSTPGTSEGETQYF	NA	TRBD2	TRBV5-5	TRBJ2-5
TGTGCCAGCATAAGGGACAGGGAATTTGGTAAGACTGAAGCTTTCTTT	CASIRDREFGKTEAFF	NA	TRBD1	TRBV2	TRBJ1-1
TGTGCCAGCAGCCCCAGGAGGGCGGATGAGCAGTTCTTC	CASSPRRADEQFF	NA	NA	TRBV11-3	TRBJ2-1
TGTGCCAGCAGCCAAAGCGGTGAAAAACTGTTTTTT	CASSQSGEKLFF	NA	NA	TRBV11-2	TRBJ1-4
TGTGCCAGCAGCCGGGCGGACAGGGAGGGTGGCTACACCTTC	CASSRADREGGYTF	NA	TRBD1	TRBV4-2	TRBJ1-2
TGTGCCAGCAGTTCAGACAGGGTCACAGATACGCAGTATTTT	CASSSDRVTDTQYF	NA	TRBD1	TRBV27	TRBJ2-3
TGTGCCAGCAGCCCGGTCCTACTTGGGCCCCAGCATTTT	CASSPVLLGPQHF	NA	NA	TRBV7-2	TRBJ1-5
TGTGCCAGCAGCGGGAGGACAGGGACAAACTATGGCTACACCTTC	CASSGRTGTNYGYTF	NA	TRBD1	TRBV5-4	TRBJ1-2
TGTGCCAGCAGTGACCGTAGCGCAACGGCAGATACGCAGTATTTT	CASSDRSATADTQYF	once	NA	TRBV6-4	TRBJ2-3
TGTGCCAGCAGCCGACCGGGACAGGGTGATTCACCCCTCCACTTT	CASSRPGQGDSPLHF	NA	TRBD1	TRBV6-6	TRBJ1-6
TGTGCCAGCAGCCGGACAGGGGGCACCGACAATGAGCAGTTCTTC	CASSRTGGTDNEQFF	NA	TRBD1	TRBV5-6	TRBJ2-1
TGTGCCAGCAGCTTACAGAATACCTACGAGCAGTACTTC	CASSLQNTYEQYF	NA	NA	TRBV7-2	TRBJ2-7
TGTGCCAGCTCACCTCGGGACAGGCTTTTCGGGAACACCATATATTTT	CASSPRDRLFGNTIYF	NA	TRBD1	TRBV18	TRBJ1-3
TGTGCCAGCAGCTCAGGGACAACTCCAAACATTCAGTACTTC	CASSSGTTPNIQYF	NA	NA	TRBV11-3	TRBJ2-4
TGTGCCACGAGCCAGGGGGCTATGACTGAAGCTTTCTTT	CATSQGAMTEAFF	NA	TRBD1	TRBV6-5	TRBJ1-1
TGTGCCAGTAAGAGGGACAGGGTGGCTGCAGATACGCAGTATTTT	CASKRDRVAADTQYF	NA	TRBD1	TRBV19	TRBJ2-3
TGTGCCAGCAGCCCCCGGGACGGGGAGCTGTTTTTT	CASSPRDGELFF	NA	NA	TRBV7-3	TRBJ2-2
TGTGCCAGCAGCGTAGAGGCGGGGTCGGCGGACGAGCAGTACTTC	CASSVEAGSADEQYF	NA	NA	TRBV9	TRBJ2-7
TGTGCCAGCACCGTAGACACCTTCACTGAAGCTTTCTTT	CASTVDTFTEAFF	NA	NA	TRBV7-9	TRBJ1-1
TGTGCCAGCAGCCAACGCCAAGGGGGGGATAGTGACTTC	CASSQRQGGDSDF	NA	NA	TRBV14	TRBJ2-7
TGTGCCAGCAGTAGAGAGCGGGGGGGCTCCTACAATGAGCAGTTCTTC	CASSRERGGSYNEQFF	once	TRBD2	TRBV6-4	TRBJ2-1
TGTGCCAGCAGCCCCAGGGGGACTGGAGCCTACGAGCAGTACTTC	CASSPRGTGAYEQYF	NA	NA	TRBV5-4	TRBJ2-7
TGTGCCAGCACGCCGTCGGGGGGTTTCAATTCACCCCTCCACTTT	CASTPSGGFNSPLHF	NA	NA	TRBV14	TRBJ1-6
TGTGCCAGTAGTACTGGACAGTACGAGACCCAGTACTTC	CASSTGQYETQYF	NA	NA	TRBV19	TRBJ2-5
TGTGCCTGGAGTGTCCAGGTTAGGACTCTCACGGACGAGAACACTGAAGCTTTCTTT	CAWSVQVRTLTDENTEAFF	NA	NA	TRBV30	TRBJ1-1
TGTGCCTGGAGTGTAGGGCTAGCGGGGCCGGGTGAGCAGTTCTTC	CAWSVGLAGPGEQFF	NA	TRBD2	TRBV30	TRBJ2-1
TGTGCCTGGAGCCAGGGGACAGGGGGAGAGACCCAGTACTTC	CAWSQGTGGETQYF	NA	TRBD1	TRBV30	TRBJ2-5
TGTGCCAGCAGGGGTTCAAGGACAGAAAACACCGGGGAGCTGTTTTTT	CASRGSRTENTGELFF	NA	NA	TRBV6-6	TRBJ2-2
TGTGCCAGCAGCCAAGGGGAAGGGGGGAACACTGAAGCTTTCTTT	CASSQGEGGNTEAFF	NA	NA	TRBV4-2	TRBJ1-1
TGTGCCTGGCTCGCGGGAGTTCCAACTGGGACCCAGTACTTC	CAWLAGVPTGTQYF	once	TRBD2	TRBV30	TRBJ2-5
TGTGCCAGCTCACCTGCGGGCCCTAAGGCACCTGAAGCTTTCTTT	CASSPAGPKAPEAFF	NA	NA	TRBV18	TRBJ1-1
TGTGCCAGTAGCCACCGGACAGGGGCTAATTCACCCCTCCACTTT	CASSHRTGANSPLHF	NA	TRBD1	TRBV19	TRBJ1-6
TGTGCCAGTTTCCCCCTATTGGGACAGGGGGTAAACACTGAAGCTTTCTTT	CASFPLLGQGVNTEAFF	NA	TRBD1	TRBV7-9	TRBJ1-1
TGCGCCAGCAGCACGGGGACAGATACGCAGTATTTT	CASSTGTDTQYF	NA	NA	TRBV5-1	TRBJ2-3
TGCGCCAGCAGCAAAGGACAGGGGAGGGAGACCCAGTACTTC	CASSKGQGRETQYF	NA	TRBD1	TRBV5-1	TRBJ2-5
TGCACCAGCAGCCAAGATCTGGACAGCTCTGGGGCCAACGTCCTGACTTTC	CTSSQDLDSSGANVLTF	NA	NA	TRBV1	TRBJ2-6
TGTGCCAGCAGTTCAATTCTAGCGAGAGATACGCAGTATTTT	CASSSILARDTQYF	NA	NA	TRBV27	TRBJ2-3
TGTGCCAGTAGGGCGGGGGGAGGCACAGATACGCAGTATTTT	CASRAGGGTDTQYF	NA	TRBD2	TRBV19	TRBJ2-3
TGTGCCAGCAGACAGGCTCAAGAGACCCAGTACTTC	CASRQAQETQYF	NA	NA	TRBV28	TRBJ2-5
TGCGCCAGCAGCCTAGACCCCTCCTACGAGCAGTACTTC	CASSLDPSYEQYF	NA	NA	TRBV5-1	TRBJ2-7
TGTGCCAGCAGCCGCAGGGGAACCACAGATACGCAGTATTTT	CASSRRGTTDTQYF	NA	NA	TRBV7-9	TRBJ2-3
TGTGCCAGCAGCTTAGGCGGGGGGGGCCACGAGCAGTACTTC	CASSLGGGGHEQYF	NA	TRBD2	TRBV7-2	TRBJ2-7
TGTGCCAGCAGCTTAAATTCGGGGTCCCCCTACGAGCAGTACTTC	CASSLNSGSPYEQYF	NA	NA	TRBV11-1	TRBJ2-7
TGTGCCAGCAGGCCCACAGGGAACACCGGGGAGCTGTTTTTT	CASRPTGNTGELFF	once	NA	TRBV27	TRBJ2-2
TGTGCCAGTAGTATCGAGGTAAACTACAATGAGCAGTTCTTC	CASSIEVNYNEQFF	NA	NA	TRBV19	TRBJ2-1
TGTGCCAGCAGCTTGGAACTAGCGGGGGGGCAGTTCTTC	CASSLELAGGQFF	NA	TRBD2	TRBV7-6	TRBJ2-1
TGTGCTAGTGGTTTGGGGGACACTGCCTATGGCTACACCTTC	CASGLGDTAYGYTF	NA	NA	TRBV12-5	TRBJ1-2
TGTGCCAGCAGTGCCTCTAGCGGGGGAGGAGAGACCCAGTACTTC	CASSASSGGGETQYF	NA	TRBD2	TRBV6-1	TRBJ2-5